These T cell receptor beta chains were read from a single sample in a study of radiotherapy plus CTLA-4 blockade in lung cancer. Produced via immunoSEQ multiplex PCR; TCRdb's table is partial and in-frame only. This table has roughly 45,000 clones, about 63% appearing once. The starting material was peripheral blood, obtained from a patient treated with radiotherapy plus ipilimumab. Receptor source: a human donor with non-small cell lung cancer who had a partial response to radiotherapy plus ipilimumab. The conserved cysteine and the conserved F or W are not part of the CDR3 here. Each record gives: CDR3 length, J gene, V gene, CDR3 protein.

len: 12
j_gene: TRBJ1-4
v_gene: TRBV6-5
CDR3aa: ASSYRAGNEKLF

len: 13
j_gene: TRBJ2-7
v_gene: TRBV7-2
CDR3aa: ASSPFGLLDYEQY

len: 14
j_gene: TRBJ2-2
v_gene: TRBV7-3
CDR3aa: ASSLTRAGDTGELF

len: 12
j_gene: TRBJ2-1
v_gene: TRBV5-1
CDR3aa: ASSSGVAYNEQF

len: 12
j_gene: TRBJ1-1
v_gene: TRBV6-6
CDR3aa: ASSSPGENTEAF

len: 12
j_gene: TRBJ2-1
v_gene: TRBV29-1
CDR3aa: SVSVAGGYNEQF

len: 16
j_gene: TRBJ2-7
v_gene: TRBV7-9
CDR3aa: ASSSGTSGGFSSYEQY

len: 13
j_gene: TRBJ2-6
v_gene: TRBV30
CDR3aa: AGDSWSSGANVLT

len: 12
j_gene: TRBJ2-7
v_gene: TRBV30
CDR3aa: ATGEGTGDYEQY

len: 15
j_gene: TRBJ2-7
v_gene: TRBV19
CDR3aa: ASSTKTRTGVSYEQY

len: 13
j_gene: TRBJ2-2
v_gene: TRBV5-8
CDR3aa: ASSSGQPNTGELF

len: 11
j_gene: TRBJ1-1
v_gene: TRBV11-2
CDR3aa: ASSSGFNTEAF

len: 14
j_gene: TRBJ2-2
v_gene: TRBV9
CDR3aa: ASSVGQGAITGELF

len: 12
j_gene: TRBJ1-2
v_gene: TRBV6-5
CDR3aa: ASSPGTGWVGYT

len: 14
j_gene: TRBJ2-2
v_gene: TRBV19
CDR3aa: ASSPTPGGIPGELF

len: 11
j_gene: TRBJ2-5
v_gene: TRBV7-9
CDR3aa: ASSFYGEETQY

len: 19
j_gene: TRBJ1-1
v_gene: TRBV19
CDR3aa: ASSDPRGQGATIKKNTEAF

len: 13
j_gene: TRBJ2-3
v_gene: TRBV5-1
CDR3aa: ASSLASVPTDTQY

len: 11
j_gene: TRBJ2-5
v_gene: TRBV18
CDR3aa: ASSQDLQETQY

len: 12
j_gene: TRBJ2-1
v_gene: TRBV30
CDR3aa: AWSVGGPAVEQF

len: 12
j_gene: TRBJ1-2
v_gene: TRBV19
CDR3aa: ASTPRDRYYGYT

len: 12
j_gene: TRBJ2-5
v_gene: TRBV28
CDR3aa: ASNIGKGQETQY

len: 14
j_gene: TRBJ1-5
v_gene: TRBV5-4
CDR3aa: ASSNAPGVGNQPQH